A selection of T cell receptor beta chains follows, all from one sample in a study of T cell responses to AZD1222 COVID-19 vaccine. The data were produced by immunoSEQ multiplex PCR, yet TCRdb's version contains in-frame clones alone and is incomplete. The sample gives 40,000 to 45,000 clones, around three quarters of which show up once; approximately 4% is in the top ten. The sample in question was peripheral blood, obtained on day 0 of AZD1222 vaccination. Receptors originate from an adult in good health. Both conserved end residues are part of each CDR3. The D gene is left open where the match is weak. Rows may omit the clone size; those that give it use once, few, many or a size class.

NA TRBJ2-4 TRBV19 NA CASSISEGSGNIQYF TGTGCCAGTAGTATATCGGAGGGTTCAGGAAACATTCAGTACTTC
NA TRBJ1-2 TRBV7-9 NA CASSLARRDPNYGYTF TGTGCCAGCAGCTTAGCGCGGAGGGATCCTAACTATGGCTACACCTTC
NA TRBJ1-2 TRBV28 NA CASSLEPEVGYTF TGTGCCAGCAGTTTGGAGCCTGAGGTAGGCTACACCTTC
TRBD1 TRBJ2-7 TRBV5-5 NA CASSPGRGPYEQYF TGTGCCAGCAGCCCGGGCAGGGGGCCATACGAGCAGTACTTC
NA TRBJ1-2 TRBV7-8 few CASSLARGATQYGYTF TGTGCCAGCAGCTTAGCGCGAGGAGCCACACAGTATGGCTACACCTTC
TRBD1 TRBJ1-5 TRBV7-9 NA CASSLGNTGGNQPQHF TGTGCCAGCAGCTTAGGGAATACAGGGGGCAATCAGCCCCAGCATTTT
NA TRBJ1-4 TRBV3-1/TRBV3-2 NA CASSQEPAVVLATNEKLFF TGTGCCAGCAGCCAAGAGCCCGCCGTCGTACTCGCAACTAATGAAAAACTGTTTTTT
NA TRBJ1-1 TRBV9 NA CASSVVPNTEAFF TGTGCCAGCAGCGTAGTCCCGAACACTGAAGCTTTCTTT
TRBD1 TRBJ1-2 TRBV29-1 NA CSVGTASYGYTF TGCAGCGTGGGGACAGCGTCCTATGGCTACACCTTC
TRBD1 TRBJ1-2 TRBV6-1 once CASSEVRGEAYGYTF TGTGCCAGCAGTGAAGTCAGGGGGGAGGCCTATGGCTACACCTTC
NA TRBJ1-2 TRBV2 NA CASSERDANGYTF TGTGCCAGCAGTGAGCGGGACGCCAATGGCTACACCTTC
NA TRBJ2-7 TRBV11-3 NA CASTTGLSYEQYF TGTGCCAGCACAACAGGGCTCTCCTACGAGCAGTACTTC
TRBD1 TRBJ1-2 TRBV3-1/TRBV3-2 NA CASSHGGDREGWGCGYTF TGTGCCAGCAGCCATGGGGGCGACAGGGAGGGATGGGGTTGTGGCTACACCTTC
TRBD1 TRBJ1-3 TRBV9 few CASSTGQGFTGNTIYF TGTGCCAGCAGCACCGGACAGGGATTCACTGGAAACACCATATATTTT
NA TRBJ2-1 TRBV6-5 NA CASSPLTEDEQFF TGTGCCAGCAGTCCCTTGACTGAGGATGAGCAGTTCTTC
NA TRBJ2-2 TRBV18 NA CASSPGSDGELFF TGTGCCAGCTCACCAGGGAGTGACGGGGAGCTGTTTTTT
TRBD1 TRBJ1-6 TRBV7-6 NA CASSSRTGYNSPLHF TGTGCCAGCAGCTCACGGACAGGTTATAATTCACCCCTCCACTTT
NA TRBJ2-1 TRBV11-2 few CASSFAAGAYNEQFF TGTGCCAGCAGCTTCGCGGCAGGGGCCTACAATGAGCAGTTCTTC
NA TRBJ2-2 TRBV2 NA CASRRGAGRSTGELFF TGTGCCAGCCGCAGGGGGGCAGGGCGGAGCACCGGGGAGCTGTTTTTT
NA TRBJ1-5 TRBV10-3 NA CAISELPEGPQHF TGTGCCATCAGTGAGCTACCTGAGGGGCCCCAGCATTTT
NA TRBJ2-7 TRBV19 medium-sized CASSMGVAGYEQYF TGTGCCAGTAGTATGGGCGTAGCAGGCTACGAGCAGTACTTC
NA TRBJ2-5 TRBV2 NA CASSGDVETQYF TGTGCCAGCAGTGGGGACGTAGAGACCCAGTACTTC
TRBD1 TRBJ1-4 TRBV7-9 NA CASSRTGNDEKLFF TGTGCCAGCAGTCGGACAGGGAACGATGAAAAACTGTTTTTT
NA TRBJ1-5 TRBV19 NA CASSMRLGNQPQHF TGTGCCAGTAGTATGCGCCTCGGGAATCAGCCCCAGCATTTT
NA TRBJ2-5 TRBV28 NA CASSSSGTPETQYF TGTGCCAGCAGCTCATCGGGGACCCCAGAGACCCAGTACTTC
NA TRBJ1-1 TRBV7-8 NA CASSRERQNTEAFF TGTGCCAGCAGCCGAGAGAGGCAGAACACTGAAGCTTTCTTT